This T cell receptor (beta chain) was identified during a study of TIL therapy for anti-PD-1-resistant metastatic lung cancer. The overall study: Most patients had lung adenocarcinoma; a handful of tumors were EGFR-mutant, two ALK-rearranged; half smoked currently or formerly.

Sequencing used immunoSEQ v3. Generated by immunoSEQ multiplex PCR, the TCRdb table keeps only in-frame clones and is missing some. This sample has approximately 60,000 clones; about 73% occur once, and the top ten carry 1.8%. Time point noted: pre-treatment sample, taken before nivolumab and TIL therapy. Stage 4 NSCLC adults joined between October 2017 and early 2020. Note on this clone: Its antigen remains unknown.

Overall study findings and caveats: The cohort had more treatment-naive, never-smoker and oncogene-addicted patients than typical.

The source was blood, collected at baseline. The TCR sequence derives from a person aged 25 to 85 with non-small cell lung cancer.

The CDR3, as DNA: TGTGCCACCGGGGACGTGGCGAGGGGGACCCAGTACTTC. Protein sequence: CATGDVARGTQYF. The rearrangement joins TRBV6-5 to TRBJ2-5, with D perhaps given as TRBD1 or TRBD2 (5 bases each). This CDR3 is 13 amino acids long. Germline assignment: CDR1 MNHEY and CDR2 SVGAGI. Trimming took off 10 bases at V and 7 bases at J, with 19 bases between the two ends.